This entry lists 10 T cell receptor beta chains sequenced from one sample in a study of T cell repertoires in cytomegalovirus infection. No antigen is known for these receptors. TCRdb reprocessed the reads with MiXCR, giving one entry per CDR3 protein. The table includes approximately 120,000 distinct CDR3 sequences, about 31% detected once. This material consisted of CD8+ T cells from cultured PBMCs, taken from culture after CMV antigen stimulation. The source is a human donor in good health (CMV status not recorded). Some clones in this sample may be carry-over from other donors' samples.

The CDR3 loop reads CASSSTGGVSTATNEKLFF. The CDR3 nucleotides read TGTGCCAGCAGCTCGACAGGGGGGGTGTCTACGGCAACTAATGAAAAACTGTTTTTT. The V and J genes are TRBV12-3 or TRBV12-4 and TRBJ1-4, with 9 bases aligning to TRBD1. J lost 0 bases, V lost 6 bases, and 14 bases had no gene match. The CDR3 length is 19 residues.

The chain carries TRBV4-3 and TRBJ1-1, with unresolved D. The V gene lost 0 bases and the J gene lost 2 bases, with 7 bases spanning the gap. Germline lookup yields CDR1 LGHNA and CDR2 YSLEER. The CDR3 spans 14 residues. This chain's CDR3 is CASSQEQVNTEAFF. DNA for the CDR3: TGCGCCAGCAGCCAAGAGCAGGTTAACACTGAAGCTTTCTTT.

This clonotype was seen at least ten times. The gene calls are TRBV6-2 or TRBV6-3 and TRBJ1-1; D uncertain. CDR1 is MNHEY and CDR2 is SVGEGT in the germline V gene. CDR3 length equals 12 residues. The V and J ends lost 5 bases and 4 bases respectively, with 8 bases between them. The CDR3 spells CASSVGLTEAFF. The CDR3 DNA reads as TGTGCCAGCAGTGTGGGTCTCACTGAAGCTTTCTTT.

This clonotype was observed a handful of times. The chain combines TRBV4-1 with TRBJ2-7; maybe TRBD2 (5 bases). Trimming left V 0 bases short and J 12 bases short, with 15 bases between. The CDR3 spans 13 residues. Germline V gene data show CDR1 as MGHRA and CDR2 as YSYEKL. This CDR3 is CASSQDGIQPGYF. The CDR3 DNA reads TGCGCCAGCAGCCAAGACGGGATCCAACCGGGGTACTTC.

The gene calls are TRBV6-5 and TRBJ2-1; unclear D gene. Trimming took 6 bases from V and 0 from J, leaving 12 bases between them. This CDR3 is built from 15 residues. CDR1 MNHEY and CDR2 SVGAGI come from the germline V gene. CDR3 coding DNA: TGTGCCAGCAGCCACGGGTCAAGCTCCTACAATGAGCAGTTCTTC. Amino acid sequence: CASSHGSSSYNEQFF.

CDR3: CASSLSSLSSYEQYF. CDR3 in DNA: TGTGCCAGCAGCTTATCGAGTCTGAGCTCCTACGAGCAGTACTTC. V is TRBV7-6 and J is TRBJ2-7; no firm D call. The CDR3 spans 15 residues. The germline V and J ends were trimmed by 2 bases and 0 bases, with 11 bases remaining between them. Germline CDR1 is SGHVS and CDR2 is FNYEAQ. The full variable domain, with the rest looked up from reference TRBV7-6 and TRBJ2-7, is GAGVSQSPRYKVTKRGQDVALRCDPISGHVSLYWYRQALGQGPEFLTYFNYEAQQDKSGLPNDRFSAERPEGSISTLTIQRTEQRDSAMYRCASSLSSLSSYEQYFGPGTRLTVT.

This clonotype was observed a handful of times. This chain joins TRBV12-3 or TRBV12-4 and TRBJ2-7; D assignment may be TRBD1 or TRBD2 (5 bases each). The CDR3 is 19 amino acids. Trimming left V 1 base short and J 2 bases short, with 24 bases between. CDR3 region: CASSLDGVGEGREAYEQYF. In nucleotides, the CDR3 is TGTGCCAGCAGTTTAGATGGGGTCGGCGAGGGGCGAGAGGCCTACGAGCAGTACTTC.

The sample holds a few counts of this clonotype. The chain carries TRBV7-9 and TRBJ2-3; 7 bases align to TRBD1. V shed 2 bases, J shed 0 bases, and the junction held 5 bases outside the gene matches. The CDR3 runs to 16 residues. Germline CDR1 and CDR2: SEHNR and FQNEAQ (reference sequence). The CDR3 region is CASSLYRGESTDTQYF. The DNA of the CDR3 is TGTGCCAGCAGCTTATACAGGGGCGAAAGCACAGATACGCAGTATTTT.

This clonotype was found many times. The chain has TRBV7-2 and TRBJ2-7; D possibly corresponds to TRBD1 (5 bases). The V and J ends lost 5 bases and 4 bases respectively, with 15 bases between them. Germline values: CDR1 SGHTA, CDR2 FQGNSA. The CDR3 has 14 residues. This chain's CDR3 is CASSPVDSSYEQYF. DNA of the CDR3: TGTGCCAGCAGCCCCGTAGACAGCTCTTACGAGCAGTACTTC.

This clonotype was counted once. The J gene is TRBJ2-6, the V gene TRBV7-9; D is unresolved. This CDR3 is 14 amino acids long. V shed 5 bases and J shed 2 bases, with 7 bases lying between them. Germline CDR1 and CDR2: SEHNR and FQNEAQ (reference sequence). The CDR3 DNA is TGTGCCAGCAGCCGGACGACTGGGGCCAACGTCCTGACTTTC. It specifies CASSRTTGANVLTF.